Presented here are 2 T cell receptor beta chains from one specimen sequenced in a study of post-analysis software for immune sequencing data. Study-level points and caveats: TRBV5-6, TRBV5-1 and TRBV20-1 belonged to a set of about five TRBV segments that were more frequent in patients than controls.

Their antigens remain unidentified. The TCR beta cDNA libraries contained unique molecular identifiers. TCRdb re-analysed the PCR reads in MiXCR, keeping a single row per CDR3 protein. The sample records 600,000 to 700,000 distinct CDR3 sequences, around 60% being singletons. Material: blood. The receptor set was obtained from a girl aged 2-10 years with multiple sclerosis.

This chain joins TRBV5-6 and TRBJ1-2, with D possibly matching TRBD1 (6 bases). Trimming took off 0 bases at V and 9 bases at J, with 12 bases between the two ends. Germline values: CDR1 SGHDT, CDR2 YYEEEE. The length of the CDR3 is 13 residues. The CDR3, as DNA: TGTGCCAGCAGCTTGGCCTCAGGGGACAGCTACACCTTC. It is translated as CASSLASGDSYTF.

J is TRBJ2-5 and V is TRBV5-1; 7 bases line up with TRBD2. Germline assignment: CDR1 SGHRS and CDR2 YFSETQ. The CDR3 totals 16 residues. Trimming at V came to 0 bases and at J to 11 bases, leaving 16 bases not matched to a gene. This CDR3 reads CASSLAPGGRDGKQYF. DNA for the CDR3: TGCGCCAGCAGCTTGGCCCCAGGAGGGAGGGATGGAAAGCAGTACTTC.